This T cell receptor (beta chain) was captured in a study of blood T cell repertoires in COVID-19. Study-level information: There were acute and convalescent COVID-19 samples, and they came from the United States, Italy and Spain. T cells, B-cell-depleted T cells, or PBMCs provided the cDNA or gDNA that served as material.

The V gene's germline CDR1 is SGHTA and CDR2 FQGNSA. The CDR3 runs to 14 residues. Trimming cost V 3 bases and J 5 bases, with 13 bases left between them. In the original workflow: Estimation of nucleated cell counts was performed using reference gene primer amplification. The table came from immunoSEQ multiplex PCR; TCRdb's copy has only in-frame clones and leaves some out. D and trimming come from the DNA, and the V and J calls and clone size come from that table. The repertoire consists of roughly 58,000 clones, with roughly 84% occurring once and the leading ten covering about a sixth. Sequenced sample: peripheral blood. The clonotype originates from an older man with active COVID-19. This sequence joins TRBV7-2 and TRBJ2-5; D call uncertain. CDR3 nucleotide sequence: TGTGCCAGCAGCTTGGGTCGTGCAGGCGAGACCCAGTACTTC. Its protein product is CASSLGRAGETQYF.